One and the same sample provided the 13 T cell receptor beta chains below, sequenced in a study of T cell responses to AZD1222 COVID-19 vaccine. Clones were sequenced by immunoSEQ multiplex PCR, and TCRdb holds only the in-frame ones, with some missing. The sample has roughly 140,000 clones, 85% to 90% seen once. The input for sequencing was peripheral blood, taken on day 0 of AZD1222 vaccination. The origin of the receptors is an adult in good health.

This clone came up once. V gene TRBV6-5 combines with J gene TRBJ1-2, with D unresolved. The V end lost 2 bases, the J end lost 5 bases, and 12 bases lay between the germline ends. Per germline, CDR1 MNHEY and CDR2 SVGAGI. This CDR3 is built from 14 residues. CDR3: CASSYAEVGYGYTF. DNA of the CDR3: TGTGCCAGCAGTTACGCGGAAGTCGGGTATGGCTACACCTTC.

CDR3: CASSYEGWRGQVAIYF. As DNA, the CDR3 is TGTGCCAGCAGTTACGAAGGGTGGAGGGGACAAGTCGCCATATATTTT. This chain connects TRBV6-5 to TRBJ1-3; perhaps TRBD1 as D (6 bases). This CDR3 spans 16 amino acids. The V and J ends lost 2 bases and 11 bases respectively, with 22 bases between them. Germline CDR1 is MNHEY and CDR2 is SVGAGI.

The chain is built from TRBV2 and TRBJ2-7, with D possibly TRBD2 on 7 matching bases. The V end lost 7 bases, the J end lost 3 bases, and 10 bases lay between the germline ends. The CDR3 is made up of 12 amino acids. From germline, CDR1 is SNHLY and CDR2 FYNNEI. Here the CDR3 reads CASKGGGYEQYF. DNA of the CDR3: TGTGCCAGCAAGGGGGGGGGCTACGAGCAGTACTTC.

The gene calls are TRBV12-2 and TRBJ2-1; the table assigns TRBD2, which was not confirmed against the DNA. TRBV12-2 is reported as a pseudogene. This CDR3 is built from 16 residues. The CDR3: CASRLSCASSYNEQFF. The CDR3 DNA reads TGTGCAAGTCGCTTAAGTTGTGCGAGCTCCTACAATGAGCAGTTCTTC.

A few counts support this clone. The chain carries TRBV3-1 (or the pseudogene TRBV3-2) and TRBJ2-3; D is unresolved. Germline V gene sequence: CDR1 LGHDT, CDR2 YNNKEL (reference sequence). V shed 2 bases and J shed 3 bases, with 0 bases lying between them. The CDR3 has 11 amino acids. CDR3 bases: TGTGCCAGCAGCCAAACAGATACGCAGTATTTT. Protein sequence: CASSQTDTQYF.

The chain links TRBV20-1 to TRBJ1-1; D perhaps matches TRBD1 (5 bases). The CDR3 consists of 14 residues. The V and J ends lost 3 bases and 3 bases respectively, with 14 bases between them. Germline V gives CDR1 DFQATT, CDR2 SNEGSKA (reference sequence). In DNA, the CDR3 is TGCAGTGCTAGTAAGTCCGGGGCGGACACTGAAGCTTTCTTT. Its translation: CSASKSGADTEAFF.

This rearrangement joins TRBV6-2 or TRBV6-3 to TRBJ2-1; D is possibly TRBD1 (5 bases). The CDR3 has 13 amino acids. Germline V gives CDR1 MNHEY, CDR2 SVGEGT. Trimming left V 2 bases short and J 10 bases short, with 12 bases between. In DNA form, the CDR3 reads TGTGCCAGCAGTTACGACAGCCTGGGCGAGCAGTTCTTC. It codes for CASSYDSLGEQFF.

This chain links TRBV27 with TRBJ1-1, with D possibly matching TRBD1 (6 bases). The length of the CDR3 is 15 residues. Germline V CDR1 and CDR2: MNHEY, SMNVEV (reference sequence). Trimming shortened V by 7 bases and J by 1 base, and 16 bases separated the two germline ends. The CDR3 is CASNPWGRGNTEAFF. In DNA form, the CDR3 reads TGTGCCAGCAACCCCTGGGGCAGGGGGAACACTGAAGCTTTCTTT.

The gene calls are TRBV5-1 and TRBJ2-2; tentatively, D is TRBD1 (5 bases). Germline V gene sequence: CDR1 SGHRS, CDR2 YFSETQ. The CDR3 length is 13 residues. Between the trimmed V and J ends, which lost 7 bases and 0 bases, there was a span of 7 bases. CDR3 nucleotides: TGCGCCAGCGGGGCAGCGAACACCGGGGAGCTGTTTTTT. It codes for CASGAANTGELFF.

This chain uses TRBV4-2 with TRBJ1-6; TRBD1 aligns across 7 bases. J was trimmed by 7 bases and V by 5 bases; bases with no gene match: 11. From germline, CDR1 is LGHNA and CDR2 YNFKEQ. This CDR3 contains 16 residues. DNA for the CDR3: TGTGCCAGCAGCTCCCGCCTCCGGGACAGAAATTCACCCCTCCACTTT. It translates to CASSSRLRDRNSPLHF.

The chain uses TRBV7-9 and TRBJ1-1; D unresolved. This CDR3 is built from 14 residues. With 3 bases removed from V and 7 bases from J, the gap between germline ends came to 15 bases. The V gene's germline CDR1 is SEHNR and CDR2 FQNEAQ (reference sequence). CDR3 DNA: TGTGCCAGCAGCTTTTTAGTAGCCGGGGATGAAGCTTTCTTT. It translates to CASSFLVAGDEAFF.

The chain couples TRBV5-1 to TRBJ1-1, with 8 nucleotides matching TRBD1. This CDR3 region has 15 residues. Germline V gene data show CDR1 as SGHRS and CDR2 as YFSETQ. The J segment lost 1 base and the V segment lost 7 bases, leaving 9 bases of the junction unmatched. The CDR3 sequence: CASLEAGGANTEAFF. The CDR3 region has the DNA TGCGCCAGCTTAGAGGCAGGGGGCGCGAACACTGAAGCTTTCTTT.

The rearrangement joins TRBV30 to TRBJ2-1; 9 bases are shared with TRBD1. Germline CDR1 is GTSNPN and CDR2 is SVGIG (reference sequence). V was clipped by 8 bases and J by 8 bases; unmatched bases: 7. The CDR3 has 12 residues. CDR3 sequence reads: CAGGTGSDEQFF. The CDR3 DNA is TGTGCCGGAGGGACAGGGAGCGATGAGCAGTTCTTC.